These 30 T cell receptor beta chains originate from one sample sequenced in a study of cytomegalovirus exposure and HLA in healthy donors. Both 60 Vbeta primers and 13 Jbeta primers went into the PCR. Data came from immunoSEQ multiplex PCR; TCRdb stores just in-frame clones and leaves some out. The sample gives about 190,000 clones, 87% of which show up once; less than 1.3% is in the top ten. The sequenced sample was PBMCs. Receptors originate from a boy aged 2 to 10 in good health and CMV-seronegative.

CDR3 amino acids: CASTRNPAGGTYEQYF. CDR3 coding DNA: TGTGCCAGTACCCGGAACCCAGCGGGAGGAACCTACGAGCAGTACTTC. The rearrangement links TRBV19 to TRBJ2-7; 9 bases match TRBD2. Germline V gene sequence: CDR1 LNHDA, CDR2 SQIVND (reference sequence). V shed 7 bases, J shed 2 bases, and the junction held 12 bases outside the gene matches. The CDR3 totals 16 residues. Together with reference TRBV19 and TRBJ2-7, the CDR3 gives the full variable domain: DGGITQSPKYLFRKEGQNVTLSCEQNLNHDAMYWYRQDPGQGLRLIYYSQIVNDFQKGDIAEGYSVSREKKESFPLTVTSAQKNPTAFYLCASTRNPAGGTYEQYFGPGTRLTVT.

The chain employs TRBV28 and TRBJ2-7; tentative D call: TRBD2 (5 bases). The CDR3 has 16 amino acids. V was shortened by 7 bases and J by 6 bases, with 25 bases between the two germline ends. Looked up from germline, CDR1 is MDHEN and CDR2 is SYDVKM. The CDR3: CASNHLPGETSPEQYF. CDR3 nucleotide sequence: TGTGCCAGCAATCACCTTCCCGGGGAAACCTCCCCCGAGCAGTACTTC. The full variable domain, rest sourced from reference TRBV28 and TRBJ2-7, is DVKVTQSSRYLVKRTGEKVFLECVQDMDHENMFWYRQDPGLGLRLIYFSYDVKMKEKGDIPEGYSVSREKKERFSLILESASTNQTSMYLCASNHLPGETSPEQYFGPGTRLTVT.

About this clone itself: Other DNA sequences of this sample code for an identical CDR3. This sequence joins TRBV6-5 and TRBJ1-1; D is possibly TRBD1 (6 bases). The V end was cut by 0 bases, the J end by 5 bases, with 10 bases between. Germline CDR1 reads MNHEY; CDR2 reads SVGAGI. This CDR3 contains 14 residues. The CDR3 sequence is CASSYSGGRTEAFF. CDR3 DNA sequence: TGTGCCAGCAGTTACTCAGGGGGTAGGACTGAAGCTTTCTTT.

The chain recombines TRBV19 with TRBJ2-7; D is possibly TRBD2 (6 bases). The CDR3 consists of 13 residues. Per the germline V gene, CDR1 is LNHDA and CDR2 is SQIVND (reference sequence). V lost 1 base and J lost 3, with 7 bases in between. The CDR3: CASSIAGDYEQYF. CDR3 DNA sequence: TGTGCCAGTAGTATAGCGGGGGACTACGAGCAGTACTTC.

The CDR3 loop reads CATSRVDSKAFF. The CDR3 bases are TGTGCCACCAGCAGAGTTGACAGTAAAGCTTTCTTT. The J gene is TRBJ1-1, the V gene TRBV15, with TRBD1 as a possible D gene (5 bases). The CDR3 has 12 amino acids. The V end lost 1 base, the J end lost 9 bases, and 9 bases lay between the germline ends. Germline assignment: CDR1 LNHNV and CDR2 YYDKDF (reference sequence).

This chain links TRBV6-5 with TRBJ1-3, with 7 nucleotides matching TRBD1. J gave up 4 bases and V 6 bases, and 9 bases lay outside the gene matches. The germline CDR1 and CDR2 sequences are MNHEY and SVGAGI. The CDR3 is 15 amino acids. The CDR3 here is CASRDRESGGNTIYF. In DNA, the CDR3 is TGTGCCAGCAGAGACAGGGAATCGGGAGGAAACACCATATATTTT.

This clone was counted once. The V call is TRBV2, the J call TRBJ2-7; 9 bases match TRBD1. In germline, CDR1 is SNHLY, CDR2 FYNNEI. Trimming removed 8 bases from V and 5 bases from J; junction bases left unmatched: 10. This CDR3 is 14 amino acids long. The CDR3: CASGWRQGGHEQYF. CDR3 in DNA: TGTGCCAGCGGGTGGAGACAGGGGGGGCACGAGCAGTACTTC.

CDR3 protein: CASRAGGKETQYF. Here the CDR3 DNA reads TGTGCCAGCAGGGCGGGAGGGAAAGAGACCCAGTACTTC. The gene calls are TRBV2 and TRBJ2-5, with 9 bases that match TRBD2. This CDR3 spans 13 amino acids. Trimming took 6 bases from V and 3 from J; bases not matched to a gene: 2. The germline V gene encodes CDR1 SNHLY and CDR2 FYNNEI.

V and J are TRBV18 and TRBJ2-2; weak D call: TRBD2 (6 bases). There are 14 residues in the CDR3. Between the trimmed V and J ends, which lost 3 bases and 5 bases, there was a span of 10 bases. CDR1 and CDR2 from the germline V gene are KGHSH and LQKENI. The chain's CDR3 is CASSPGRGTGELFF. DNA for the CDR3: TGTGCCAGCTCACCGGGGCGGGGAACCGGGGAGCTGTTTTTT.

This clone turned up a few times. The gene calls are TRBV11-2 and TRBJ2-1, with 10 positions matching TRBD2. V gave up 2 bases and J gave up 3 bases; unmatched junction bases: 10. Germline lookup yields CDR1 SGHAT and CDR2 FQNNGV. The CDR3 spans 18 residues. For the CDR3, the DNA is TGTGCCAGCAGCTTAAGGATCCTAGCGGGAGAGTACTACAATGAGCAGTTCTTC. This translates into CASSLRILAGEYYNEQFF.

The chain employs TRBV4-2 and TRBJ2-1; 8 bases align to TRBD2. The V segment lost 0 bases and the J segment 2 bases; nucleotides outside the gene matches: 9. The CDR3 is 18 residues long. The V gene's germline CDR1 is LGHNA and CDR2 YNFKEQ. The DNA for the CDR3 is TGTGCCAGCAGCCAAGATAGGACCGGGACTAGAACCTACAATGAGCAGTTCTTC. As protein: CASSQDRTGTRTYNEQFF.

This chain links TRBV18 with TRBJ2-2, with D perhaps matching TRBD1 (6 bases). CDR1 and CDR2 (germline): KGHSH, LQKENI. The CDR3 is 12 residues long. V lost 5 bases, J lost 6 bases, and 7 bases lay in between. The chain's CDR3 is CASSNRAGELFF. The CDR3 nucleotides are TGTGCCAGCTCAAACAGGGCCGGGGAGCTGTTTTTT.

As for this clone: At one boundary the junction diverges from the germline segment, which might be a read error. The J gene is TRBJ1-2, the V gene TRBV28; 8 bases are a match to TRBD1. The CDR3 runs to 15 residues. From germline, CDR1 is MDHEN and CDR2 SYDVKM. Here the CDR3 DNA reads TGTGCCTGCAGCGAACGGACAGGGCGTAACTATGGCTACACCTTC. Its protein product is CACSERTGRNYGYTF.

The chain links TRBV5-6 to TRBJ2-5, with D possibly being TRBD2 (5 bases). The CDR3 is 13 amino acids. The V and J ends lost 0 bases and 3 bases respectively, with 6 bases between them. Germline assignment: CDR1 SGHDT and CDR2 YYEEEE. CDR3 in amino acids: CASSLVREETQYF. The CDR3 nucleotides read TGTGCCAGCAGCTTGGTGAGGGAAGAGACCCAGTACTTC.

The chain joins TRBV11-2 to TRBJ2-1, with no clear D. Looked up from germline, CDR1 is SGHAT and CDR2 is FQNNGV. Trimming shortened V by 5 bases and J by 6 bases, and 14 bases separated the two germline ends. This CDR3 comprises 14 residues. CDR3 protein: CASSPVWATNEQFF. The CDR3 DNA reads TGTGCCAGCAGCCCTGTTTGGGCCACCAATGAGCAGTTCTTC.

This chain joins TRBV27 and TRBJ2-1; the D gene is possibly TRBD1 (6 bases). Germline V CDR1 and CDR2: MNHEY, SMNVEV (reference sequence). The CDR3 loop spans 14 amino acids. The germline V and J ends were trimmed by 6 bases and 5 bases, with 14 bases remaining between them. The CDR3 DNA reads TGTGCCAGCAGAGGCAGGGGTTGGAACAATGAGCAGTTCTTC. Its protein is CASRGRGWNNEQFF.

This chain joins TRBV5-1 and TRBJ1-5; a weak D match, TRBD1 (5 bases). The V gene lost 4 bases and the J gene lost 3 bases, with 11 bases spanning the gap. CDR3 length: 14 residues. The germline CDR1 and CDR2 sequences are SGHRS and YFSETQ. This chain's CDR3 is CASSPEGLNQPQHF. Here the CDR3 DNA reads TGCGCCAGCAGCCCGGAGGGGCTCAATCAGCCCCAGCATTTT.

The chain employs TRBV28 and TRBJ1-5; D unclear. Per the germline V gene, CDR1 is MDHEN and CDR2 is SYDVKM. The CDR3 runs 13 residues. Trimming took 2 bases from V and 5 from J, leaving 7 bases between them. CDR3 sequence (DNA): TGTGCCAGCAGTTTAGTTGGAGATCAGCCCCAGCATTTT. It translates to CASSLVGDQPQHF.

The CDR3, as DNA: TGTGCCAGCAGCGCCGGGACAGGCGCCACTGAAGCTTTCTTT. Amino acid sequence: CASSAGTGATEAFF. V is TRBV9 and J is TRBJ1-1; TRBD1 matches at 8 bases. Germline lookup yields CDR1 SGDLS and CDR2 YYNGEE. V was pared by 3 bases and J by 4 bases, with 5 bases of the junction left unmatched. CDR3 length: 14 residues.

The CDR3 DNA sequence: TGTGCCAGCAGTCTCCCCTCGACAGGGTCTGAGTATTTT. Encoded protein: CASSLPSTGSEYF. The chain combines TRBV28 with TRBJ2-3; 7 positions match TRBD1. CDR3 length equals 13 residues. In germline, CDR1 is MDHEN, CDR2 SYDVKM. V shed 5 bases and J 13 bases; nucleotides not matched to a gene: 12.

This chain connects TRBV7-6 to TRBJ1-1; 8 bases agree with TRBD1. Looked up from germline, CDR1 is SGHVS and CDR2 is FNYEAQ. V lost 5 bases and J lost 6; bases outside the gene matches: 14. This CDR3 is built from 16 residues. The CDR3 reads CASSPGTGSFLPEAFF. The DNA of the CDR3 is TGTGCCAGCAGCCCTGGGACAGGTTCTTTTTTGCCTGAAGCTTTCTTT.

The gene calls are TRBV5-1 and TRBJ2-1; D might be TRBD2 (5 bases). Trimming shortened V by 0 bases and J by 10 bases, and 11 bases separated the two germline ends. Per germline, CDR1 SGHRS and CDR2 YFSETQ. The CDR3 loop spans 13 amino acids. The CDR3 spells CASSLGTAGEQFF. The CDR3 DNA sequence: TGCGCCAGCAGCTTGGGGACTGCTGGGGAGCAGTTCTTC.

V usage is TRBV7-8 and J usage is TRBJ1-1; TRBD1 aligns across 7 bases. J was trimmed by 5 bases and V by 1 base; bases with no gene match: 13. The CDR3 consists of 17 residues. The germline gives CDR1 SGHVS, CDR2 FQNEAQ. In nucleotides, the CDR3 is TGTGCCAGCAGCTTAGTACGCGGCAGGGGGGTCGCGACTGAAGCTTTCTTT. Amino acid sequence: CASSLVRGRGVATEAFF.

The chain links TRBV28 to TRBJ2-4, with 7 bases that match TRBD1. Germline V gives CDR1 MDHEN, CDR2 SYDVKM. Trimming cost V 4 bases and J 0 bases; bases outside gene matches: 6. The CDR3 length is 16 residues. CDR3 coding DNA: TGTGCCAGCAGTTCGGACAGGACGCTAGCCAAAAACATTCAGTACTTC. Translated: CASSSDRTLAKNIQYF.

The chain combines TRBV4-2 with TRBJ2-5, with 7 bases fitting TRBD2. The CDR3 is made up of 15 amino acids. The V gene's germline CDR1 is LGHNA and CDR2 YNFKEQ. J was trimmed by 11 bases and V by 2 bases; bases with no gene match: 14. CDR3 loop: CASSQWSAGAGEQYF. As DNA, the CDR3 is TGTGCCAGCAGCCAATGGTCCGCGGGAGCGGGTGAGCAGTACTTC.

With respect to this clone: Other DNA sequences of this sample code for an identical CDR3. The rearrangement links TRBV29-1 to TRBJ1-2; the D is unclear. CDR1 is SQVTM, CDR2 ANQGSEA, per germline. V lost 1 base and J 2 bases, leaving 5 bases between the germline ends. This CDR3 is 12 amino acids long. The CDR3 loop reads CSVEGRNYGYTF. The DNA of the CDR3 is TGCAGCGTTGAAGGGAGAAACTATGGCTACACCTTC.

This chain connects TRBV6-5 to TRBJ1-1, with TRBD1 matching 7 bases. This CDR3 has 14 residues. Trimming cost V 8 bases and J 1 base; bases outside gene matches: 7. Looked up from germline, CDR1 is MNHEY and CDR2 is SVGAGI. CDR3: CASGPGQQNTEAFF. In DNA form, the CDR3 reads TGTGCCAGCGGACCGGGACAGCAGAACACTGAAGCTTTCTTT.

The gene calls are TRBV27 and TRBJ2-1, with a tentative D call TRBD1 (5 bases). The ends were cut back, 6 bases at V and 8 bases at J, with 17 bases in the middle. The CDR3 sequence is 14 residues long. Germline V gene sequence: CDR1 MNHEY, CDR2 SMNVEV (reference sequence). In DNA, the CDR3 is TGTGCCAGCAGACCAGGGTTAGGTGGCCATGAGCAGTTCTTC. This translates into CASRPGLGGHEQFF.

The CDR3 spells CASSLDQGYDTEAFF. In DNA, the CDR3 is TGCGCCAGCAGCTTGGATCAGGGGTACGACACTGAAGCTTTCTTT. This chain uses TRBV5-1 with TRBJ1-1, with D possibly being TRBD1 (6 bases). Germline CDR1 and CDR2: SGHRS and YFSETQ. Trimming left V 0 bases short and J 3 bases short, with 12 bases between. CDR3 length: 15 amino acids.

V gene TRBV19 combines with J gene TRBJ1-6, with D tentatively TRBD1 (5 bases). V lost 5 bases, J lost 10 bases, and 21 bases lay in between. The CDR3 loop spans 16 amino acids. CDR1 and CDR2 from the germline V gene are LNHDA and SQIVND (reference sequence). CDR3 bases: TGTGCCAGTAGTTACGGAAATACAGGTCAGGAGTCACCCCTCCACTTT. Translating gives CASSYGNTGQESPLHF. The whole variable domain, remainder taken from reference TRBV19 and TRBJ1-6, is DGGITQSPKYLFRKEGQNVTLSCEQNLNHDAMYWYRQDPGQGLRLIYYSQIVNDFQKGDIAEGYSVSREKKESFPLTVTSAQKNPTAFYLCASSYGNTGQESPLHFGNGTRLTVT.